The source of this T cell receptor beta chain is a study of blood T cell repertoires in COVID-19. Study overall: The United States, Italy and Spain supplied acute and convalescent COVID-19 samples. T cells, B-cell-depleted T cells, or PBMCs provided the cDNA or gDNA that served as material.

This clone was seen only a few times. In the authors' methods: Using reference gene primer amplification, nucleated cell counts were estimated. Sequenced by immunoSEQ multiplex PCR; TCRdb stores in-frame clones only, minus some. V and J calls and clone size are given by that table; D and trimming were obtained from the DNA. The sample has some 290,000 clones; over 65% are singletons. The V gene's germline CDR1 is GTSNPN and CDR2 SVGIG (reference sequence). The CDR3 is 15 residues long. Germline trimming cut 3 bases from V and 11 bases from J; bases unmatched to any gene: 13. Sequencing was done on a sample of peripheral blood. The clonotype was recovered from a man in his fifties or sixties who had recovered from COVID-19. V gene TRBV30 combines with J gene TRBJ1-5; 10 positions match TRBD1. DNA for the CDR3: TGTGCCTGGAGCCCTAAGACAGGGGGCCCGGCAGCCCAGCATTTT. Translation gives CAWSPKTGGPAAQHF. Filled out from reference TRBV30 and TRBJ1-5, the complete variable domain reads SQTIHQWPATLVQPVGSPLSLECTVEGTSNPNLYWYRQAAGRGLQLLFYSVGIGQISSEVPQNLSASRPQDRQFILSSKKLLLSDSGFYLCAWSPKTGGPAAQHFGDGTRLSIL.